This T cell receptor beta chain derives from a study of read filtering for tumor transcriptome and immune sequencing (TCRdb year 2020). Context from the whole study: The cohort consisted of 17 to 20 male and under 15 female patients, with a mean age of roughly 67 years and an age range of about 47 to 90. Under revised international staging, about 8 patients fell into R-ISS I, 15 or so into R-ISS II and about 7 into R-ISS III. After DNase treatment, whole-transcriptome libraries were prepared with the TruSeq RNA Access Library Prep Kit. TCR-region mapped reads per sample ranged from about 3.5 to 10.27 million with IR-seq versus only about 75 to 1,400 with RNA-seq. Using the same bone marrow samples, the study ran both targeted immune repertoire sequencing and bulk whole-transcriptome sequencing and then compared the TCR repertoires from each method. As a main aim, a read-filtering strategy for immune repertoire data was addressed, with the specific question being whether clonotypes supported by a single read should be removed. Overall study outcomes, separate from this receptor: In IR-seq, single-read clonotypes were roughly 82% of clonotypes but approximately 3.2% of total reads; in RNA-seq they were 70% to 75% of clonotypes and roughly 42% of reads. When single-read clonotypes were removed, the proportions of shared clonotypes in IR-seq and RNA-seq correlated more strongly. The sorted CD138-negative fraction was not purified T cells but a mixed bone marrow immune population. Clonotypes were captured by IR-seq at much higher depth and more reliably than by RNA-seq, and smaller IR-seq throughput was sufficient for identification of most shared clonotypes.

Starting from roughly 0.4 ug RNA, TCR libraries were constructed with the Immunoverse kit using molecular barcoded adaptors that cover the alpha/delta and beta/gamma chains. TCR library preparation used the same RNA that was used for transcriptome sequencing. TCR libraries were sequenced on an Illumina HiSeq 4000 with 2 x 150 cycles. From the authors' description of their analysis: TCR reads were aligned to human V, D, J and C references and assembled into CDR3 clonotypes with MiXCR, including quality filtering and error correction. Clonotype counts and gene usage diversity were analyzed with the tcR package in R. Raw mapping reads were checked after the RNA-seq reads had been mapped by STAR aligner version 2.5.3a onto the human GRCh37 genome. To test how sequencing depth affected the clonotypes detected, IR-seq fastq files were randomly downsampled with Seqtk 1.3. The public reads were run again by TCRdb, first through fastp at Q25 and then through MiXCR, and only productive beta chains were kept. Each entry is one CDR3 protein sequence, shown with its most common DNA and genes. The V and J calls and clone size are TCRdb's, not the authors'. The sample data list 50,000 or so distinct CDR3 sequences, and around a fifth of these were observed just once. Roughly 15% of the sample is taken by the ten largest.

CDR1 and CDR2 are read off the germline V gene as SGHTA and FQGNSA. Compared with germline, V lacks 5 bases and J lacks 6 bases; bases without a gene match: 13. The CDR3 has 16 amino acids, counting the end cysteine and phenylalanine. The entry retains the CDR3 DNA only, 48 bases that are in frame from base 1. This clonotype was seen ten or more times. The antigen it binds to is not known. No per-base quality is available; no much larger clone lies one base away. Every patient had bone marrow sampled at the time of active disease. Isolation of bone marrow mononuclear cells was performed by Ficoll-Hypaque density gradient centrifugation. To remove myeloma plasma cells, the cells were labeled with CD138 magnetic microbeads on a MACS separator, and CD138-negative cells were then collected by negative selection. The purity of the isolated cells was checked by flow cytometry with CD138 antibodies on an Attune NxT. TRIzol reagent was used to extract total RNA, which was then quantified with a NanoDrop spectrophotometer. Paired RNA-seq and IR-seq were performed on the CD138-negative bone marrow sample of each patient.

Sequencing was done on a sample of a population of CD138-negative cells sorted from bone marrow. According to the study, the label for this sample's cell subset or site signals: bone marrow mononuclear cells depleted of CD138+ plasma/myeloma cells by negative magnetic selection. The sequence was collected from a donor older than 35 with multiple myeloma. The chain joins TRBV7-2 to TRBJ2-3; TRBD1 lines up with 8 middle nucleotides. The sequenced DNA is TGTGCCAGCAGCCGAGACAGGGGTGTCGGTTCTGATACGCAGTATTTT. Translated, this gives CASSRDRGVGSDTQYF.